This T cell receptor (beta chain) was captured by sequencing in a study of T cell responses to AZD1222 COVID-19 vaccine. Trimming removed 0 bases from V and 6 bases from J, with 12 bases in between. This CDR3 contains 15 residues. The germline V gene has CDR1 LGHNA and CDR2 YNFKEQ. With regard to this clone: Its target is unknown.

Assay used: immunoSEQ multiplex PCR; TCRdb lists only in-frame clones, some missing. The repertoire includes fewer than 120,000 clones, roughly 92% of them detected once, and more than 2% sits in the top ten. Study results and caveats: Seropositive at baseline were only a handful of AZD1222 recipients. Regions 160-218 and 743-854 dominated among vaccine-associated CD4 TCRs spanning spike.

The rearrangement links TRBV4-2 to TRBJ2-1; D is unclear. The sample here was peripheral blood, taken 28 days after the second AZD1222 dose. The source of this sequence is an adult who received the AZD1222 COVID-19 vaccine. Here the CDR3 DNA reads TGTGCCAGCAGCCAAGATAGGAGCTTGGTCAATGAGCAGTTCTTC. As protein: CASSQDRSLVNEQFF.